This note documents a single T cell receptor (beta chain) sequence. This clonotype showed up just a few times. What antigen it recognizes has not been identified. Per-base quality was not reported, and no clone a single base away is much larger than it. For CDR1 and CDR2, the germline V gene (reference sequence) lists LNHNV and YYDKDF. A distance of 11 bases separates the germline ends of V and J, which lose 1 base and 5 bases respectively. Measured from the cysteine to the phenylalanine, the CDR3 is 15 residues long. Only the CDR3 DNA is retained, 45 bases long and in frame from the first base. Taken with the paper, the label for treatment or condition translates to: roughly ten-day PBMC culture with coronavirus spike peptide pools or control peptides (ViraFEST assay). The study used the ViraFEST assay, which expanded antigen-specific T cells with peptide pools and then identified expanded clonotypes by TCR sequencing. Healthy vaccine recipients had no prior SARS-CoV-2 infection, confirmed by negative nucleocapsid antibody tests before and after vaccination. PBMCs were cultured at around 2 million per well in IMDM supplemented with approximately 5% human AB serum and roughly 10 IU/ml IL-2, with around 10 ug/ml peptide pools added. On days 3 and 7, half of the culture medium was replaced with fresh IL-2-containing medium. CD4+ T cells were isolated after roughly nine days of culture through negative selection using the EasySep CD4+ T cell isolation kit. Ficoll-Paque Plus gradient centrifugation was used to isolate PBMCs from whole blood, and the isolated PBMCs were then either used fresh or cryopreserved at -140C. Each culture condition was generally run in triplicate wells.

The entry originates in a study of vaccination and CD4 T cells after COVID-19 (dated by TCRdb to between 2020 and 2023). Study-wide context: The convalescent cohort included six males and four females, with two Hispanic individuals, seven Caucasians, two Asians and one multiracial person. Each participant got two doses of either the Pfizer-BioNTech BNT162b2 vaccine (n=8) or the Moderna mRNA-1273 vaccine (n=2). Post-COVID blood samples from convalescent patients were collected a median of around 110 days after diagnosis, with a range of about 35 to 180 days. Post-vaccine blood samples were taken a median of around 77 days after the second vaccine dose, with a range of roughly 13 to 250 days. The cultures were stimulated with overlapping spike peptide pools from SARS-CoV-2 and from the common cold coronaviruses HCoV-NL63, HCoV-OC43 and HCoV-229E. As controls, cultures received a CEFX viral epitope pool (the positive control), an HIV-1 Nef peptide pool (the negative control), or no peptide at all. In around ten COVID-19 convalescent patients and a handful of infection-naive healthy vaccine recipients, the spike-specific CD4+ TCR repertoire before mRNA vaccination was compared with the repertoire after mRNA vaccination. The research as a whole found: Relatively few convalescent patients were included in the study, and early timepoints after natural infection were not analyzed. The median count of SARS-CoV-2-reactive clonotypes went up from around 21 after infection to some 38 after vaccination, although the change was not significant. Among convalescent patients, a median around 86% of the SARS-CoV-2-reactive clones seen after vaccination appeared only after vaccination, which suggests priming specific to the vaccine. In convalescent patients, nearly all vaccine-specific clones (304 of 307) were found to be mono-reactive for SARS-CoV-2 spike rather than cross-reactive with common cold coronaviruses.

Libraries were made using PCR. DNA from cultured CD4+ T cells underwent TCR sequencing with the Oncomine TCR Beta short-read assay at the Johns Hopkins FTIC core. The QIAamp micro DNA kit was used to extract genomic DNA from the cultured CD4+ T cells. The Oncomine TCR Beta libraries from cultured CD4+ T cells were pooled using unique dual indexes and then sequenced on an Illumina iSeq 100. From the authors' description of their analysis: Non-productive sequences were removed, and CDR3s that did not start with C, did not end with F or W, or were shorter than 7 amino acids were discarded. The MANAFEST web application was used to identify antigen-specific clonotypes by comparing peptide-stimulated wells against reference wells and other culture wells. To be called positive, a clone needed an FDR below 0.05, an odds ratio above 5, and a productive frequency above 0.1% in at least two of three replicate wells. Clonotypes that were significantly expanded in both SARS-CoV-2 spike wells and at least one common cold coronavirus spike condition were defined as cross-reactive. CDR3 homology was assessed with Levenshtein distances (stringdist) and unrooted phylogenetic trees (ape) in R version 3.6.1. In-frame beta chains were kept once TCRdb had trimmed the public reads at Q25 with fastp and called clones with MiXCR. Rows merge per CDR3 protein into single entries with the most common DNA and genes. The V and J calls were determined by TCRdb, not by the authors. This sample comprises around 26,000 distinct CDR3 sequences, roughly 50% of them detected only once. Clones ranked in the top ten supply approximately 30% of the sample.

The source was CD4+ T cells from blood, cultured in vitro, collected before SARS-CoV-2 vaccination. This TCR came from a human donor who received a COVID-19 vaccine. This receptor chain uses TRBV15 and TRBJ2-2; the D gene is possibly TRBD1, with 5 bases matching. The DNA reads TGTGCCACCAGCAGAGTTGGAAGGGGAACCGGGGAGCTGTTTTTT. Translated, this gives CATSRVGRGTGELFF.